One sample yielded the 10 T cell receptor beta chains listed below, sequenced in a study of siplizumab effects on memory and regulatory T cells. Only in-frame clones appear in the TCRdb table, and some are missing; sequencing was by immunoSEQ multiplex PCR. The sample consists of some 100,000 clones, over 85% of them appearing once. Input material: non-Treg CD4+ T cells sorted from blood. These receptors originate from a human donor in good health.

The gene calls are TRBV15 and TRBJ1-1; 7 nucleotides line up with TRBD1. Germline V gene sequence: CDR1 LNHNV, CDR2 YYDKDF (reference sequence). V lost 5 bases to trimming and J lost 0 bases; unmatched junction nucleotides: 6. The CDR3 sequence is 15 residues long. CDR3 DNA sequence: TGTGCCACCAGCGGGGAACAGGGGATGAACACTGAAGCTTTCTTT. Its translation: CATSGEQGMNTEAFF.

The V gene is TRBV5-1, the J gene TRBJ1-6; D unclear. Looked up from germline, CDR1 is SGHRS and CDR2 is YFSETQ. This CDR3 spans 13 amino acids. V dropped 6 bases and J dropped 5 bases, with 9 bases sitting between them. The CDR3 region is CASTSKDNSPLHF. In nucleotides, the CDR3 is TGCGCCAGCACTTCGAAGGATAATTCACCCCTCCACTTT.

This clone was detected only once. This chain uses TRBV5-1 with TRBJ2-1; 7 bases agree with TRBD2. J was trimmed by 4 bases and V by 0 bases; bases with no gene match: 4. The V gene's germline CDR1 is SGHRS and CDR2 YFSETQ. This CDR3 is 15 amino acids long. The CDR3 loop is CASSLALAVYNEQFF. The CDR3 DNA is TGCGCCAGCAGCTTGGCGCTAGCGGTATACAATGAGCAGTTCTTC.

The CDR3 DNA reads TGTGCCAGCAGCCTAGGAGCGGTTGAGCAGTTCTTC. It codes for CASSLGAVEQFF. The chain uses TRBV7-9 and TRBJ2-1, with a tentative D call TRBD2 (5 bases). The CDR3 is made up of 12 amino acids. V was trimmed by 5 bases and J by 9 bases, leaving 11 bases between them. In germline, CDR1 is SEHNR, CDR2 FQNEAQ (reference sequence). Full variable domain (rest looked up from reference TRBV7-9 and TRBJ2-1): DTGVSQNPRHKITKRGQNVTFRCDPISEHNRLYWYRQTLGQGPEFLTYFQNEAQLEKSRLLSDRFSAERPKGSFSTLEIQRTEQGDSAMYLCASSLGAVEQFFGPGTRLTVL.

CDR3 sequence: CASSRGSGSSNTEAFF. CDR3 DNA: TGCGCCAGCAGCAGAGGGTCAGGCAGTTCGAACACTGAAGCTTTCTTT. The chain uses TRBV5-1 and TRBJ1-1; D is ambiguous. Germline assignment: CDR1 SGHRS and CDR2 YFSETQ. Trimming left V 4 bases short and J 1 base short, with 17 bases between. This CDR3 is 16 amino acids long.

The rearrangement joins TRBV18 to TRBJ1-5; 8 nucleotides line up with TRBD1. The germline V gene has CDR1 KGHSH and CDR2 LQKENI. The CDR3 runs 16 residues. J was trimmed by 4 bases and V by 0 bases; bases with no gene match: 5. CDR3 region: CASSPPGQASNQPQHF. CDR3 bases: TGTGCCAGCTCACCACCGGGACAGGCCTCAAATCAGCCCCAGCATTTT.

This clone was counted a single time. The chain is built from TRBV6-5 and TRBJ2-2, with 8 bases identical to TRBD1. Germline lookup yields CDR1 MNHEY and CDR2 SVGAGI. The CDR3 is 14 residues long. V was pared by 0 bases and J by 8 bases, with 2 bases of the junction left unmatched. CDR3 nucleotides: TGTGCCAGCAGTTACTCCAGGGGGCTAGGGGAGCTGTTTTTT. Amino acids: CASSYSRGLGELFF.

Here the CDR3 DNA reads TGCAGTGCTCCCTCACAGCCCCAGCATTTT. Amino acids: CSAPSQPQHF. V is TRBV20-1 and J is TRBJ1-5; D is unclear. The CDR3 totals 10 residues. CDR1 DFQATT and CDR2 SNEGSKA come from the germline V gene (reference sequence). Trimming took 5 bases from V and 7 from J, leaving 6 bases between them.

The V call is TRBV7-3, the J call TRBJ2-7; D may be TRBD2 (5 bases). This CDR3 comprises 15 residues. With 8 bases removed from V and 2 bases from J, the gap between germline ends came to 19 bases. Germline CDR1 is SGHTA and CDR2 is FQGTGA. The CDR3 sequence is CASGLLEIPTYEQYF. The CDR3 region has the DNA TGTGCCAGCGGCCTACTAGAGATCCCGACCTACGAGCAGTACTTC.

V usage is TRBV2 and J usage is TRBJ1-5; TRBD1 matches at 7 bases. The CDR3 spans 13 residues. CDR1 and CDR2 from the germline V gene are SNHLY and FYNNEI. J was trimmed by 3 bases and V by 6 bases; bases with no gene match: 2. The CDR3 protein is CASRGQNNQPQHF. In nucleotides, the CDR3 is TGTGCCAGCAGGGGACAGAACAATCAGCCCCAGCATTTT.